This T cell receptor beta chain is drawn from a study of cytomegalovirus exposure and HLA in healthy donors. Across the study: An early data release held 79 million or so unique TCRs from HLA-typed donors.

Germline V lookup: CDR1 SGHAT, CDR2 FQNNGV. The CDR3 covers 13 residues. The V end was cut by 5 bases, the J end by 0 bases, with 5 bases between. General study results and limits: An analysis done earlier found most TCR beta V segments productive about 87% or about 30% of the time.

A note on this clone: The antigen is unknown.

Primers: 60 Vbeta forward and 13 Jbeta reverse. TCRdb's copy holds only in-frame clones and misses some; the assay was immunoSEQ multiplex PCR. This sample has 110,000 or so clones; around 80% occur once, and the top ten carry roughly 1.9%. The material sequenced was PBMCs. This clonotype was obtained from a man between 25 and 39 years old in good health and CMV-seronegative. V and J are TRBV11-2 and TRBJ2-1; D uncertain. The CDR3 coding sequence is TGTGCCAGCAGCCTGAGCTCCTACAATGAGCAGTTCTTC. This codes for CASSLSSYNEQFF.